The clone carrying this T cell receptor (beta chain) has more than one count but fewer than ten. Under the authors' procedure: Clinicopathological groups supplied CDR3 differences that were used to build a distant-metastasis classifier for papillary thyroid cancer. TCRdb re-called the PCR reads through MiXCR. The V and J calls were determined by TCRdb, not by the authors. The repertoire holds more than 8,500 clones, with around 9.9% as singletons. Thyroid surgery was performed in patients who had received no treatment beforehand. This sample was included in a study of metastatic and nonmetastatic thyroid tumors. Study as a whole: Across blood and tumor or nodule tissue, repertoires from malignant and benign thyroid patients were compared with one another.

Germline-derived CDR1 and CDR2 are MNHEY and SVGEGT. Losses at the gene ends were 4 bases for V and 3 bases for J; bases not matched to a gene: 2. This CDR3 is built from 13 residues. The rearrangement uses TRBV6-2 or TRBV6-3 and TRBJ1-1, with TRBD1 matching 7 bases. This TCR derives from a female donor with papillary thyroid cancer or a benign thyroid nodule (not recorded which). Some clones in this sample may be carry-over from other donors' samples. The sample consisted of tumor tissue. In DNA form, the CDR3 reads TGTGCCAGCAGTTGGACAGGCTACACTGAAGCTTTCTTT. Protein product: CASSWTGYTEAFF.